This T cell receptor (beta chain) was captured in a study of blood T cell repertoires in COVID-19. Across the whole study: Samples came from the United States, Italy and Spain, spanning acute and convalescent COVID-19. PBMCs, B-cell-depleted T cells, or T cells were the source of the cDNA or gDNA that made up the material.

Participants' reported clinical history set cohort assignment. V dropped 3 bases and J dropped 4; count of bases not matched to a gene: 9. From germline, CDR1 is KGHSH and CDR2 LQKENI. CDR3 length: 16 residues. This clone was counted between two and nine times. Original analysis: Reference gene primer amplification gave nucleated cell count estimates. Here immunoSEQ multiplex PCR was the method, and the copy in TCRdb shows in-frame clones only, minus some. The DNA was the basis for D and trimming; V, J and clone size are from that table. The repertoire consists of around 250,000 clones, with 75% to 90% occurring once and the leading ten covering approximately 4.1%.

The rearrangement joins TRBV18 to TRBJ1-2, with 9 bases matching TRBD1. The sequencing input was PBMCs or T cells enriched from blood (not recorded which). The receptor was derived from a woman aged 25 to 39 who had recovered from COVID-19. The CDR3 spells CASSPGQGSLAYGYTF. The DNA for the CDR3 is TGTGCCAGCTCACCGGGACAGGGTTCATTAGCCTATGGCTACACCTTC.